The present entry profiles one T cell receptor (beta chain) with its context. Single viable CD3+CD4+CD8-CD45RO+ cells were sorted as the memory CD4+ T cells. The CDR3 sequence is 13 residues long. V gave up 4 bases and J gave up 14 bases, with 18 bases separating them. Looked up from germline, CDR1 is MRHNA and CDR2 is SNTAGT. Clones were read by immunoSEQ multiplex PCR, and TCRdb kept only the in-frame ones, dropping some. Of under 45,000 clones detected, around 78% appear once; the ten largest clones hold roughly 0.6%. The sample comes from a study of memory CD4+ T cells and cytomegalovirus serostatus.

The sequenced sample was memory CD4+ T cells from blood. This chain uses TRBV6-4 with TRBJ2-1; tentatively, D is TRBD1 (7 bases). This clonotype originated in an adult in good health and CMV-seronegative. CDR3 bases: TGTGCCAGCAGTGGGGGCGGGACAGAGGTTAAGTTCTTC. It specifies CASSGGGTEVKFF.